This record looks at one T cell receptor (beta chain) sequence and its context. Its antigen remains undetermined. The sample holds no much larger clone one base away, and base qualities are not on file. TRB repertoires were amplified from 250-500 ng of genomic DNA extracted from blood. TCRdb lists the instrument as Illumina MiSeq. TRB rearrangements were amplified by multiplex PCR with BIOMED2 TRB-A/B primer pools. Illumina-compatible adapters and 7-nucleotide sample barcodes were added to the amplicons in two consecutive PCRs. All library PCRs used Phusion HS II polymerase. The amplicons were purified from gel with the NucleoSpin Gel and PCR Clean-up kit, measured on Qubit, and combined at 4 nM. Before Illumina next-generation sequencing, the quality of the amplicon pool was assessed on an Agilent 2100 Bioanalyzer. As for the authors' bioinformatics: TRB rearrangements were annotated with MiXCR 3.0.8 using the default MiXCR reference library. Non-productive reads and sequences with fewer than 2 reads were excluded, and each unique CDR3 nucleotide sequence counted as one clone. Clonality, diversity, richness and V-J gene usage were calculated in R 3.5.1. GLIPH2 was used for TCR clustering by CDR3 similarity, and generation probabilities were calculated by OLGA. Only GLIPH2 clusters containing at least four unique TCR clonotypes present in at least three individuals were kept. TCRdb passed the public sequencing reads through fastp at Q25 and MiXCR, retaining productive beta sequences. Every distinct CDR3 protein forms one entry, paired with its most common genes and DNA. TCRdb, rather than the study authors, made the V and J calls. A total of several thousand distinct CDR3 sequences appear in this sample, around 30% of them only once. Approximately 24% of the sample goes to the ten largest clones.

Per the germline V gene, SGHRS is the CDR1 and YFSETQ is the CDR2. Between the V and J ends, shortened by 5 bases and 2 bases respectively, the junction contains 19 bases. The CDR3 numbers 16 residues from cysteine through phenylalanine. The entry retains the CDR3 DNA only, 48 bases that are in frame from base 1. The sample comes from a study of T and B cells in COVID-19 patients (TCRdb year 2020). Study-wide context: In this study, adaptive immunity was profiled in COVID-19 patients who either had active infection or had recovered, using TRB and IGH repertoire sequencing of peripheral blood. The recovered cohort included over 15 patients who contributed approximately 22 samples, and most of those patients had mild to moderate COVID-19 that was managed on an outpatient basis. Two patients were included in both the recovered and active cohorts because samples were available from active disease and after recovery. The recovered cohort had a median age of roughly 30 years, compared with 67 years in the active-infection cohort. Of the approximately 20 patients in the active-infection cohort, 12 to 13 were critically ill and needed mechanical ventilation or ECMO. Over 7.5 million TCR sequences were analysed in a TCR and BCR sequence repository that covered roughly 35 patients and around 73 time points. An age-matched reference group of under 45 healthy donors negative for COVID-19 antibodies was used as the comparison for repertoire analyses. Comorbidities linked to unfavorable COVID-19 outcome were present in about 90% of the 20 patients in the active-infection cohort. As many as 9 follow-up blood samples were taken per patient, and some of the samples covered different disease stages within the same individual. Paper-wide results and their limitations: A total of roughly 2,000 TCR clusters were exclusive to the recovered cohort, and approximately 31 of those clusters were low-pGen clusters. In active COVID-19, TRB repertoires were highly clonal, while at recovery, diversity and richness increased above the levels seen in healthy donors. The reported TCR clusters were said to need prospective validation before any clinical use. Specific T cell subsets (CD4+/Treg/CD8+) and sorted SARS-CoV-2-responsive or tetramer+ T cells had not yet been sequenced, and the corresponding sequencing experiments were ongoing. The cohort was considered too small to assess HLA contributions to COVID-19 susceptibility or severity. Blood samples from mildly ill patients during symptoms and early samples from severe cases were scarce. Patients with COVID-19 were reported to show strongly skewed TRBV/TRBJ gene usage.

The receptor was isolated from a human donor who had recovered from COVID-19. Sequencing was performed on blood. This receptor chain uses TRBV5-1 and TRBJ2-5; the D gene is possibly TRBD1, with 6 bases matching. The DNA sequence reads TGCGCCAGCAGGGCCGGTTTGGGAAGGGGGCAAGAGACCCAGTACTTC. It is translated as CASRAGLGRGQETQYF.